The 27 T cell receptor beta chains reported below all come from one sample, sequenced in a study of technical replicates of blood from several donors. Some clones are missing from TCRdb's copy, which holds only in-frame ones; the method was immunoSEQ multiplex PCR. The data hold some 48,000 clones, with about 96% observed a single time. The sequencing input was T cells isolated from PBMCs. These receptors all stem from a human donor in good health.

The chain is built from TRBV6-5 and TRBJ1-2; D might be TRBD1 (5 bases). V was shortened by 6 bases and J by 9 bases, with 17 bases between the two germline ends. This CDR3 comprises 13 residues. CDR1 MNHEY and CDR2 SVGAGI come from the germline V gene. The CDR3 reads CASSLSRERSYTF. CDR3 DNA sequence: TGTGCCAGCAGCCTATCCAGGGAAAGGAGCTACACCTTC.

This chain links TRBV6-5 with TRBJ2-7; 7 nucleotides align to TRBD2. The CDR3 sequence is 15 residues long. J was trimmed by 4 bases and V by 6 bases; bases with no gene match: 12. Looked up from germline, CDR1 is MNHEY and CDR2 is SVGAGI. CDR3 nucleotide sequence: TGTGCCAGCAGGACTTTAGGGGAGGGTTCTTACGAGCAGTACTTC. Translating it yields CASRTLGEGSYEQYF.

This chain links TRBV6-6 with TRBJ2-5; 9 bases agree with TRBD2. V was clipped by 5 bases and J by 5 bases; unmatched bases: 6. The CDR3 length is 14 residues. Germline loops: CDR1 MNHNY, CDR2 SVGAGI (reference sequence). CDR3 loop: CASSGAGGGETQYF. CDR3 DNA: TGTGCCAGCAGTGGAGCGGGAGGCGGGGAGACCCAGTACTTC.

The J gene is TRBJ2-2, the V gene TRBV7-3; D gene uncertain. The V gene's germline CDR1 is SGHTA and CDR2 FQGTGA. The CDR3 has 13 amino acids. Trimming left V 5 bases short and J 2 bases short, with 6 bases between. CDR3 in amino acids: CASSLGNTGELFF. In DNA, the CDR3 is TGTGCCAGCAGCCTAGGCAACACCGGGGAGCTGTTTTTT.

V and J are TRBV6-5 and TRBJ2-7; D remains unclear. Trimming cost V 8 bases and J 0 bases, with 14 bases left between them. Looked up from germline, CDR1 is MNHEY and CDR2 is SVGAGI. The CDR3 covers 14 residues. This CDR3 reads CASSVQALSYEQYF. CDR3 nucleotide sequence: TGTGCCAGCTCCGTTCAGGCTCTCTCCTACGAGCAGTACTTC.

CDR3: CASSFGGGGQPQHF. CDR3 DNA sequence: TGTGCCAGCAGCTTTGGAGGGGGCGGTCAGCCCCAGCATTTT. V is TRBV5-6 and J is TRBJ1-5, with TRBD1 identical over 7 bases. V lost 2 bases to trimming and J lost 6 bases; unmatched junction nucleotides: 5. The CDR3 is 14 amino acids. Germline loops: CDR1 SGHDT, CDR2 YYEEEE. The variable domain in full, with the rest retrieved from reference TRBV5-6 and TRBJ1-5, is DAGVTQSPTHLIKTRGQQVTLRCSPKSGHDTVSWYQQALGQGPQFIFQYYEEEERQRGNFPDRFSGHQFPNYSSELNVNALLLGDSALYLCASSFGGGGQPQHFGDGTRLSIL.

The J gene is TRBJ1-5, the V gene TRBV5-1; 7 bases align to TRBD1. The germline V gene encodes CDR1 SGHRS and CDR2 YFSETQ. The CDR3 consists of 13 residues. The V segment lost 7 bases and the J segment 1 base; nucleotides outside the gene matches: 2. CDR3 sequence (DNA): TGCGCCAGCCGACAGGGAAGCAATCAGCCCCAGCATTTT. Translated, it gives CASRQGSNQPQHF. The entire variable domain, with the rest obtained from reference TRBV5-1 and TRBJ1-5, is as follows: KAGVTQTPRYLIKTRGQQVTLSCSPISGHRSVSWYQQTPGQGLQFLFEYFSETQRNKGNFPGRFSGRQFSNSRSEMNVSTLELGDSALYLCASRQGSNQPQHFGDGTRLSIL.

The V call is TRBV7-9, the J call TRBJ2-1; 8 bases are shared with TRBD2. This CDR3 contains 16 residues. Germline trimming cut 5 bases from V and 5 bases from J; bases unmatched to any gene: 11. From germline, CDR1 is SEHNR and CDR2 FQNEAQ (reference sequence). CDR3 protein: CASSPRLRGENNEQFF. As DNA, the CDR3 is TGTGCCAGCAGCCCCCGCCTGCGGGGGGAGAACAATGAGCAGTTCTTC.

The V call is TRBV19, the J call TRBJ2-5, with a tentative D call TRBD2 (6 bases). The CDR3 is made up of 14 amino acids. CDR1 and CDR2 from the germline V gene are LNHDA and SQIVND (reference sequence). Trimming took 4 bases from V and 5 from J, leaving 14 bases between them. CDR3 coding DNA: TGTGCCAGTAGTAGGGAGGTGTATTTGGAGACCCAGTACTTC. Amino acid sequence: CASSREVYLETQYF.

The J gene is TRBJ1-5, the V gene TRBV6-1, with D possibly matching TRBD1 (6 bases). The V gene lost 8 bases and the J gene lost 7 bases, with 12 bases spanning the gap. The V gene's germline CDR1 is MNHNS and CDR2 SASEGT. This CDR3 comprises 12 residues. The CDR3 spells CASQAGDQPQHF. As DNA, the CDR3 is TGTGCCAGCCAGGCAGGGGACCAGCCCCAGCATTTT.

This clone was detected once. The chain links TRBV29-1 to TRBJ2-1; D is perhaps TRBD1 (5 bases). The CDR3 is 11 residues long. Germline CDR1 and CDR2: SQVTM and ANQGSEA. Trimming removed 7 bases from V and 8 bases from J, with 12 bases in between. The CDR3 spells CSGRVYDEQFF. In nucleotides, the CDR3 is TGCAGCGGCAGGGTGTACGATGAGCAGTTCTTC.

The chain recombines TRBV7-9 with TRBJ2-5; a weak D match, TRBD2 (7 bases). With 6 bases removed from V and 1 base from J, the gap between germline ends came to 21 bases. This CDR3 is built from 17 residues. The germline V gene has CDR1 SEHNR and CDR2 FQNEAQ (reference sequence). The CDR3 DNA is TGTGCCAGCAGTAATGGGGGGGCGGGGACATTCCAAGAGACCCAGTACTTC. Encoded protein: CASSNGGAGTFQETQYF.

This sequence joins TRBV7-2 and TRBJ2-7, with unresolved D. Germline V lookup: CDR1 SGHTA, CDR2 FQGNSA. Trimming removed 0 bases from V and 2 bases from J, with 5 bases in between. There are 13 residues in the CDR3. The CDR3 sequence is CASSLAFTYEQYF. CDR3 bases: TGTGCCAGCAGCTTAGCGTTCACCTACGAGCAGTACTTC. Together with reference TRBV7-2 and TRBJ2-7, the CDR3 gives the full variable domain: GAGVSQSPSNKVTEKGKDVELRCDPISGHTALYWYRQSLGQGLEFLIYFQGNSAPDKSGLPSDRFSAERTGGSVSTLTIQRTQQEDSAVYLCASSLAFTYEQYFGPGTRLTVT.

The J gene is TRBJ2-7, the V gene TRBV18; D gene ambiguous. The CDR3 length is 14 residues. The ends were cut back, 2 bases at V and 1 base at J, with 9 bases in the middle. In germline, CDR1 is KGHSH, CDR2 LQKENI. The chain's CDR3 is CASSPRRDSYEQYF. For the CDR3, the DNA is TGTGCCAGCTCACCAAGGAGAGATTCCTACGAGCAGTACTTC.

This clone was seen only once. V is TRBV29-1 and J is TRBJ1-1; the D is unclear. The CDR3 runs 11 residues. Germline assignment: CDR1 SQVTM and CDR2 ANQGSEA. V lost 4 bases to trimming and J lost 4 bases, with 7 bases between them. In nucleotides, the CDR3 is TGCAGCGTTGGAGTGCCCACTGAAGCTTTCTTT. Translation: CSVGVPTEAFF.

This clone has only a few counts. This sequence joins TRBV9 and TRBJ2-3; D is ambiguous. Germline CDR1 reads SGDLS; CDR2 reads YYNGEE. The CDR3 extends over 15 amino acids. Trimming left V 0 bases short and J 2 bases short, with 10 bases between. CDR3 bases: TGTGCCAGCAGCGTAGTTGGCGGAAACACAGATACGCAGTATTTT. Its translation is CASSVVGGNTDTQYF.

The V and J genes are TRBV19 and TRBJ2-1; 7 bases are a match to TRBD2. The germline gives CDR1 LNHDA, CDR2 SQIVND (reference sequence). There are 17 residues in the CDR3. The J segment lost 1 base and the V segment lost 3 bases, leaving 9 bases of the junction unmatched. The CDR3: CASSIVRGAGSYNEQFF. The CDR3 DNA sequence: TGTGCCAGTAGTATCGTCCGGGGAGCGGGGTCCTACAATGAGCAGTTCTTC.

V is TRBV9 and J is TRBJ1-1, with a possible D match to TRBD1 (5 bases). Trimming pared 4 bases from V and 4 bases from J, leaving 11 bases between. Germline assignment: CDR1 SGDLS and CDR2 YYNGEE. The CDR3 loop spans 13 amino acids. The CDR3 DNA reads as TGTGCCAGCAGCCCTTTAAGGGGCACTGAAGCTTTCTTT. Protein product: CASSPLRGTEAFF.

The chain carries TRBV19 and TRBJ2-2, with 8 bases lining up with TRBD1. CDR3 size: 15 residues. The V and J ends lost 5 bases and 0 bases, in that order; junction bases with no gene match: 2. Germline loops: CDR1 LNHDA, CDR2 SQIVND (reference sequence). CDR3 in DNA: TGTGCCAGTAGTGACAGGGGAACGAACACCGGGGAGCTGTTTTTT. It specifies CASSDRGTNTGELFF. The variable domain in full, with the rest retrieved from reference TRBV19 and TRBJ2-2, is DGGITQSPKYLFRKEGQNVTLSCEQNLNHDAMYWYRQDPGQGLRLIYYSQIVNDFQKGDIAEGYSVSREKKESFPLTVTSAQKNPTAFYLCASSDRGTNTGELFFGEGSRLTVL.

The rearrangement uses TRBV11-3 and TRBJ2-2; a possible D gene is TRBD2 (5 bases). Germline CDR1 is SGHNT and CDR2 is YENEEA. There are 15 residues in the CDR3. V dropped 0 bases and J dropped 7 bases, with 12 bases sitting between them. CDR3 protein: CASSLDGGLGGELFF. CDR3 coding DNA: TGTGCCAGCAGCTTAGATGGAGGCCTTGGCGGGGAGCTGTTTTTT. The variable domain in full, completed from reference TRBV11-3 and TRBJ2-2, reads EAGVVQSPRYKIIEKKQPVAFWCNPISGHNTLYWYLQNLGQGPELLIRYENEEAVDDSQLPKDRFSAERLKGVDSTLKIQPAELGDSAVYLCASSLDGGLGGELFFGEGSRLTVL.

The CDR3 spells CASGGKREYINEQYF. The DNA for the CDR3 is TGTGCCAGTGGGGGCAAGCGGGAGTACATCAACGAGCAGTACTTC. The V call is TRBV2, the J call TRBJ2-7; 8 bases are a match to TRBD2. The germline CDR1 and CDR2 sequences are SNHLY and FYNNEI. Unmatched junction bases numbered 15, after V lost 9 bases and J lost 5 bases. The CDR3 extends over 15 amino acids.

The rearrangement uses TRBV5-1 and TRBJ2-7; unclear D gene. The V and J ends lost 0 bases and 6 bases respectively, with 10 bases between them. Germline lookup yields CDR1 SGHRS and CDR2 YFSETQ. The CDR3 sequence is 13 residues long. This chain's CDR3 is CASSLGLSGEQYF. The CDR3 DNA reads TGCGCCAGCAGCTTGGGACTTTCGGGCGAGCAGTACTTC.

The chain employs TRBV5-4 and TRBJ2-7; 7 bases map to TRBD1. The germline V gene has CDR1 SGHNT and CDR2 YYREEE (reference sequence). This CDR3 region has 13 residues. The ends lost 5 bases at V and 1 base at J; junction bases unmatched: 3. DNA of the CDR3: TGTGCCAGCAGAATGACAGGGTCCTACGAGCAGTACTTC. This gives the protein CASRMTGSYEQYF.

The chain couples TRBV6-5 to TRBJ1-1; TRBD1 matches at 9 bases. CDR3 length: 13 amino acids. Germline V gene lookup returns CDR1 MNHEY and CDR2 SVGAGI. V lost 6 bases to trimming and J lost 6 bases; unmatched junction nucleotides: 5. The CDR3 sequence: CASSRGQGAEAFF. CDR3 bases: TGTGCCAGCAGCCGGGGACAGGGCGCTGAAGCTTTCTTT.

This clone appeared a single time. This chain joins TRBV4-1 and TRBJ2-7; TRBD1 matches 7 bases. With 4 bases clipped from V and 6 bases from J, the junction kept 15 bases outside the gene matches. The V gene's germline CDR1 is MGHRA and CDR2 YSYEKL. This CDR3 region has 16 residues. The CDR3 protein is CASSPKPPPTGSEQYF. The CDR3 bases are TGCGCCAGCAGCCCAAAGCCGCCGCCGACAGGGAGCGAGCAGTACTTC.

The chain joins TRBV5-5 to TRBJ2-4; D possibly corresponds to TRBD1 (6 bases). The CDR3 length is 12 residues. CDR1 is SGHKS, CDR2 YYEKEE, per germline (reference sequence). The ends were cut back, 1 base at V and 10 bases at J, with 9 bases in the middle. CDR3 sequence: CASSLQGSIQYF. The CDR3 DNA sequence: TGTGCCAGCAGCTTGCAGGGGTCGATTCAGTACTTC.

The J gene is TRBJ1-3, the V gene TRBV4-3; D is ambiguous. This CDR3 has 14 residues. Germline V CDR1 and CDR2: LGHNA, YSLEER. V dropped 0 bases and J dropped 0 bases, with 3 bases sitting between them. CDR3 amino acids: CASSQDSSGNTIYF. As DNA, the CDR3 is TGCGCCAGCAGCCAAGACAGCTCTGGAAACACCATATATTTT.